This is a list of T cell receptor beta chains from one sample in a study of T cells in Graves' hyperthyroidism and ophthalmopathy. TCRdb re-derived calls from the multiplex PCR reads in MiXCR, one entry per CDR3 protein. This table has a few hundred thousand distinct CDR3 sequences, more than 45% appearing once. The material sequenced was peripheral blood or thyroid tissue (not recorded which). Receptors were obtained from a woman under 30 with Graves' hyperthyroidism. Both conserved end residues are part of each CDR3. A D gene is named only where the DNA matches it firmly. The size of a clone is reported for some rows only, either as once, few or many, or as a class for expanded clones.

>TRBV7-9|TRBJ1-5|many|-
TGTGCCAGCAGCTTAGCGCTTCCAGATCAGCCCCAGCATTTT
CASSLALPDQPQHF
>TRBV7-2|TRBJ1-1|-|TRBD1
TGTGCCAGCAGCTTTGGGACAGGGAGCTCCACTGAAGCTTTCTTT
CASSFGTGSSTEAFF
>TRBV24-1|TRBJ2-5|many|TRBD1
TGTGCCACCAGTGACGACAGGGGGCTATTTGAGACCCAGTACTTC
CATSDDRGLFETQYF
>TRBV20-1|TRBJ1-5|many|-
TGCAGTGCTAGAGATCTGAGGCTCAGTAGCAATCAGCCCCAGCATTTT
CSARDLRLSSNQPQHF
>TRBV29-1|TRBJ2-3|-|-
TGCAGCGCCCCTAACCCAGTCGCAGATACGCAGTATTTT
CSAPNPVADTQYF
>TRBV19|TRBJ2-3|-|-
TGTGCCAGTAGTATAGTAATCGGGAGCACAGATACGCAGTATTTT
CASSIVIGSTDTQYF
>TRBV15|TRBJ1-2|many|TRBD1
TGTGCCACCAGCAGAGCCGGCAGGGGGACTAATGGCTACACCTTC
CATSRAGRGTNGYTF
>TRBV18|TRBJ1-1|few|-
TGTGCCAGCTCACTCTCTGAGCGGACTTCCCAACCCCAATTT
CASSLSERTSQPQF
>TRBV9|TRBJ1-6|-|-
TGTGCCAGCAGCGTAGGGGCCTATAATTCACCCCTCCACTTT
CASSVGAYNSPLHF
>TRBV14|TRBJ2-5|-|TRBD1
TGTGCCAGCAGCCAAGGGTTACCGGGACAGTCTAGGATGAGAGAGACCCAGTACTTC
CASSQGLPGQSRMRETQYF
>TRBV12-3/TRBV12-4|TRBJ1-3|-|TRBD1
TGTGCCAGCAGTTGGGGACAGAGTCTCTCTGGAAACACCATATATTTT
CASSWGQSLSGNTIYF
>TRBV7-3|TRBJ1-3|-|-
TGTGCCAGCAGCTTAGCGGCGGGATTAGGATACACCATATATTTT
CASSLAAGLGYTIYF
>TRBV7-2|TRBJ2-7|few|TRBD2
TGCGCCAGCAGCCAAGGGAGGGAGGTCATGGCCGGGGGGTACGAGCAGTACTTC
CASSQGREVMAGGYEQYF
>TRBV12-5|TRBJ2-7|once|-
TGTGCTAGTGGTTTGCCCCAGGGCTACGAGCAGTACTTC
CASGLPQGYEQYF
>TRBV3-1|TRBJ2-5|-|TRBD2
TGTGCCAGCAGCCCCACGCCGACGGGACTAGTAATAGAGACCCAGTACTTC
CASSPTPTGLVIETQYF
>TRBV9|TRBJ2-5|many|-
TGTGCCAGCAGCGTAGACGGCCGGGGGACGGAGCTCCCTGAGACCCAGTACTTC
CASSVDGRGTELPETQYF
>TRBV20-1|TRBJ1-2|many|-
TGCAGTGCTAGAGATGATGGTATCGGCTATGGCTACACCTTC
CSARDDGIGYGYTF
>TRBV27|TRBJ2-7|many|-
TGTGCCAGCAAGCAGACAGGATACTACGAGCAGTACTTC
CASKQTGYYEQYF
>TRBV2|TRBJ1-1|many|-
TGTGCCAGGAGCTCCGGTGGTGAAGCTTTCTTT
CARSSGGEAFF
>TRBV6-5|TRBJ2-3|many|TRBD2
TGTGCCAGCAGTTTCGGGACTAGCGACACAGATACGCAGTATTTT
CASSFGTSDTDTQYF
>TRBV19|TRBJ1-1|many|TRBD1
TGTGCCAGTAGTTCCCGGACAGGACCGGACGGCACTGAAGCTTTCTTT
CASSSRTGPDGTEAFF
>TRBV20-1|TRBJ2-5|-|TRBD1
TGCAGTGCTAGGGGGACAGGGCAAGAGACCCAGTACTTC
CSARGTGQETQYF